The next 19 T cell receptor beta chains were all read from a single sample in a study of T cell clonotyping in hematopoietic cell transplantation. The protocol was immunoSEQ multiplex PCR, while the TCRdb copy is restricted to in-frame clones and leaves out a portion. The sample has more than 9,000 clones; 40% to 65% are singletons. The input for sequencing was peripheral blood mononuclear cells, taken 100 days after allogeneic stem cell transplant. These TCRs come from a female patient aged 50-59 years who had an allogeneic stem cell transplant from an unrelated donor, so the T cells may come from the graft donor. Some clones in this sample may be carry-over from other donors' samples.

The CDR3 protein is CATLRDSEAYEQYF. CDR3 nucleotides: TGTGCCACCCTCCGGGACAGCGAGGCCTACGAGCAGTACTTC. The chain couples TRBV10-3 to TRBJ2-7; 7 bases align to TRBD1. CDR3 length equals 14 residues. Trimming took 10 bases from V and 2 from J; bases not matched to a gene: 11. Germline values: CDR1 ENHRY, CDR2 SYGVKD.

CDR3 sequence (DNA): TGTGCCTGGAGGACAGGGGTAAACTACGAGCAGTACTTC. Encoded protein: CAWRTGVNYEQYF. The chain combines TRBV30 with TRBJ2-7; 8 bases match TRBD1. The CDR3 length is 13 residues. V shed 3 bases, J shed 3 bases, and the junction held 4 bases outside the gene matches. CDR1 and CDR2 (germline): GTSNPN, SVGIG (reference sequence).

This clone was counted only a few times. The chain links TRBV10-1 to TRBJ1-1, with a possible D match to TRBD1 (5 bases). CDR1 WNHNN and CDR2 SYGVQD come from the germline V gene (reference sequence). The CDR3 has 14 amino acids. V was pared by 3 bases and J by 0 bases, with 8 bases between. The DNA of the CDR3 is TGCGCCAGCAGTGAAGCCAGGGTGAACACTGAAGCTTTCTTT. Translating it yields CASSEARVNTEAFF.

The J gene is TRBJ2-7, the V gene TRBV6-6, with D perhaps TRBD1 (5 bases). Germline V lookup: CDR1 MNHNY, CDR2 SVGAGI (reference sequence). V was shortened by 5 bases and J by 0 bases, with 14 bases between the two germline ends. The CDR3 extends over 15 amino acids. The CDR3 nucleotides read TGTGCCAGCAGTCCCCGACAGACCAGCTCCTACGAGCAGTACTTC. Translating it yields CASSPRQTSSYEQYF.

The chain combines TRBV21-1 with TRBJ1-2; the table's D gene call, TRBD1, was not cross checked with the DNA. TRBV21-1 is described as a pseudogene. The CDR3 covers 15 residues. CDR3 in amino acids: CASSKRDRGNYGYTF. The CDR3 DNA is TGTGCCAGCAGCAAAAGGGATAGGGGGAACTATGGCTACACCTTC.

This sequence joins TRBV6-1 and TRBJ1-2, with D tentatively TRBD1 (6 bases). Germline loops: CDR1 MNHNS, CDR2 SASEGT. The CDR3 has 15 residues. V lost 7 bases to trimming and J lost 4 bases, with 19 bases between them. The CDR3 protein is CASTPGMGGSYGYTF. In nucleotides, the CDR3 is TGTGCCAGCACCCCGGGTATGGGGGGCTCCTATGGCTACACCTTC.

The chain joins TRBV30 to TRBJ1-1; D possibly corresponds to TRBD1 (6 bases). V lost 4 bases, J lost 0 bases, and 9 bases lay in between. Germline values: CDR1 GTSNPN, CDR2 SVGIG (reference sequence). This CDR3 is built from 13 residues. CDR3: CAWTGHMNTEAFF. The CDR3 coding sequence is TGTGCCTGGACGGGACACATGAACACTGAAGCTTTCTTT.

V and J are TRBV29-1 and TRBJ2-3, with D uncertain. Trimming removed 1 base from V and 1 base from J, with 9 bases in between. Germline loops: CDR1 SQVTM, CDR2 ANQGSEA. The CDR3 covers 14 residues. The CDR3 DNA reads TGCAGCGTTGAAGTCGGAAGTGGCACAGATACGCAGTATTTT. Translation: CSVEVGSGTDTQYF.

The chain couples TRBV25-1 to TRBJ1-4; a weak D match, TRBD1 (6 bases). Germline CDR1 and CDR2: MGHDK and SYGVNS. The CDR3 has 14 amino acids. The ends were cut back, 2 bases at V and 3 bases at J, with 7 bases in the middle. The CDR3 loop reads CASSEAGANEKLFF. In DNA form, the CDR3 reads TGTGCCAGCAGTGAAGCAGGGGCTAATGAAAAACTGTTTTTT.

This chain joins TRBV5-1 and TRBJ2-6; no reliable D call. Germline V gene data show CDR1 as SGHRS and CDR2 as YFSETQ. The CDR3 covers 15 residues. V gave up 0 bases and J gave up 0 bases, with 4 bases separating them. CDR3 region: CASSLGDSGANVLTF. The CDR3 nucleotides are TGCGCCAGCAGCTTGGGGGACTCTGGGGCCAACGTCCTGACTTTC.

This clone occurred a few times. This rearrangement joins TRBV5-1 to TRBJ1-2; D unresolved. Deletions cut 3 bases from V and 3 bases from J, with 15 bases between. Germline CDR1 and CDR2: SGHRS and YFSETQ. The CDR3 loop spans 15 amino acids. In DNA, the CDR3 is TGCGCCAGCAGCTACATATCAGGAGCCGACTATGGCTACACCTTC. This sequence encodes CASSYISGADYGYTF.

V is TRBV9 and J is TRBJ2-5, with 8 positions matching TRBD2. The V gene's germline CDR1 is SGDLS and CDR2 YYNGEE. After removal of 2 bases from V and 5 bases from J, the junction contained 8 bases not matched to a gene. The CDR3 totals 15 residues. The CDR3 here is CASSVGAGVVETQYF. CDR3 nucleotide sequence: TGTGCCAGCAGCGTGGGAGCGGGAGTAGTGGAGACCCAGTACTTC.

Comments on this clone: The junction does not match germline at one end; this may be a read error. This rearrangement joins TRBV20-1 to TRBJ1-1; unclear D gene. The CDR3 runs to 8 residues. CDR1 and CDR2 from the germline V gene are DFQATT and SNEGSKA (reference sequence). DNA for the CDR3: TGCAGTGCGGGGTGGTGGAACTTT. It is translated as CSAGWWNF.

V usage is TRBV30 and J usage is TRBJ2-7; 9 bases align to TRBD2. Germline assignment: CDR1 GTSNPN and CDR2 SVGIG (reference sequence). This CDR3 has 15 amino acids. Germline trimming cut 4 bases from V and 6 bases from J; bases unmatched to any gene: 13. CDR3 region: CAWNKREAPLGEQYF. The CDR3 DNA reads TGTGCCTGGAATAAGCGGGAGGCCCCACTGGGCGAGCAGTACTTC.

The chain recombines TRBV30 with TRBJ1-2; possible D gene TRBD1, 5 bases. V was shortened by 4 bases and J by 4 bases, with 10 bases between the two germline ends. This CDR3 has 12 amino acids. Germline assignment: CDR1 GTSNPN and CDR2 SVGIG (reference sequence). The CDR3 is CAWTGHSYGYTF. CDR3 sequence (DNA): TGTGCCTGGACCGGACACAGCTATGGCTACACCTTC.

On this clone: Given the absence of the conserved phenylalanine or tryptophan at the CDR3 end, a read error is likely. The chain carries TRBV6-6 and TRBJ1-2; D uncertain. Trimming took off 5 bases at V and 5 bases at J, with 6 bases between the two ends. Germline CDR1 MNHNY, CDR2 SVGAGI (reference sequence). The CDR3 has 11 amino acids. CDR3 nucleotides: TGTGCCAGCAGTGATTTATATGGCTACACCTCC. Translated: CASSDLYGYTS.

V and J are TRBV5-1 and TRBJ1-2, with TRBD1 matching 7 bases. CDR1 is SGHRS, CDR2 YFSETQ, per germline. The CDR3 runs to 15 residues. Trimming cost V 4 bases and J 0 bases; bases outside gene matches: 6. The CDR3: CASSLSGTANYGYTF. CDR3 DNA: TGCGCCAGCAGCCTATCGGGGACAGCTAACTATGGCTACACCTTC.

This rearrangement joins TRBV28 to TRBJ2-7; TRBD2 aligns across 7 bases. The CDR3 contains 14 residues. The ends lost 7 bases at V and 3 bases at J; junction bases unmatched: 9. The germline CDR1 and CDR2 sequences are MDHEN and SYDVKM. The CDR3 DNA is TGTGCCAGCACCTTGGGGGGGTCCTTCTACGAGCAGTACTTC. It translates to CASTLGGSFYEQYF. Looking up the rest from reference TRBV28 and TRBJ2-7 gives the full variable domain: DVKVTQSSRYLVKRTGEKVFLECVQDMDHENMFWYRQDPGLGLRLIYFSYDVKMKEKGDIPEGYSVSREKKERFSLILESASTNQTSMYLCASTLGGSFYEQYFGPGTRLTVT.

In this sample, this clone turned up once. The chain links TRBV30 to TRBJ2-4; TRBD2 might be the D (5 bases). Germline loops: CDR1 GTSNPN, CDR2 SVGIG (reference sequence). V gave up 0 bases and J gave up 1 base, with 10 bases separating them. This CDR3 has 15 amino acids. This CDR3 is CAWSVQGSAKNIQYF. As DNA, the CDR3 is TGTGCCTGGAGTGTACAAGGGAGTGCCAAAAACATTCAGTACTTC.